These T cell receptor beta chains were read from a single sample in a study of cytomegalovirus exposure and HLA in healthy donors. The repertoire was sequenced with immunoSEQ multiplex PCR; TCRdb's copy has only in-frame clones and lacks some. The sample shows 100,000 to 150,000 clones, 65% to 85% of them seen only once. The sequencing input was PBMCs. Every receptor here comes from a woman between 40 and 50 years old in good health and CMV-seronegative. The CDR3 runs from the conserved cysteine through the conserved F or W. A D gene is named only where the DNA matches it firmly.

D | J | V | CDR3
TRBD1 | TRBJ2-2 | TRBV2 | CASRRDRGNTGELFF
- | TRBJ1-1 | TRBV9 | CASSVDYNTEAFF
TRBD2 | TRBJ2-3 | TRBV7-6 | CASSLEAGGTDTQYF
- | TRBJ1-5 | TRBV28 | CASSLFRGSSNQPQHF
TRBD2 | TRBJ2-1 | TRBV7-9 | CASSSLLAEVYNEQFF
- | TRBJ2-1 | TRBV5-4 | CAYGGGGLSYNEQFF
TRBD1 | TRBJ2-7 | TRBV5-1 | CASSLGDRVYEQYF
- | TRBJ1-1 | TRBV6-5 | CASRLTAGTEAFF
- | TRBJ1-1 | TRBV28 | CASSLGTEPRGAFF
- | TRBJ2-3 | TRBV5-1 | CASSLAGADTQYF